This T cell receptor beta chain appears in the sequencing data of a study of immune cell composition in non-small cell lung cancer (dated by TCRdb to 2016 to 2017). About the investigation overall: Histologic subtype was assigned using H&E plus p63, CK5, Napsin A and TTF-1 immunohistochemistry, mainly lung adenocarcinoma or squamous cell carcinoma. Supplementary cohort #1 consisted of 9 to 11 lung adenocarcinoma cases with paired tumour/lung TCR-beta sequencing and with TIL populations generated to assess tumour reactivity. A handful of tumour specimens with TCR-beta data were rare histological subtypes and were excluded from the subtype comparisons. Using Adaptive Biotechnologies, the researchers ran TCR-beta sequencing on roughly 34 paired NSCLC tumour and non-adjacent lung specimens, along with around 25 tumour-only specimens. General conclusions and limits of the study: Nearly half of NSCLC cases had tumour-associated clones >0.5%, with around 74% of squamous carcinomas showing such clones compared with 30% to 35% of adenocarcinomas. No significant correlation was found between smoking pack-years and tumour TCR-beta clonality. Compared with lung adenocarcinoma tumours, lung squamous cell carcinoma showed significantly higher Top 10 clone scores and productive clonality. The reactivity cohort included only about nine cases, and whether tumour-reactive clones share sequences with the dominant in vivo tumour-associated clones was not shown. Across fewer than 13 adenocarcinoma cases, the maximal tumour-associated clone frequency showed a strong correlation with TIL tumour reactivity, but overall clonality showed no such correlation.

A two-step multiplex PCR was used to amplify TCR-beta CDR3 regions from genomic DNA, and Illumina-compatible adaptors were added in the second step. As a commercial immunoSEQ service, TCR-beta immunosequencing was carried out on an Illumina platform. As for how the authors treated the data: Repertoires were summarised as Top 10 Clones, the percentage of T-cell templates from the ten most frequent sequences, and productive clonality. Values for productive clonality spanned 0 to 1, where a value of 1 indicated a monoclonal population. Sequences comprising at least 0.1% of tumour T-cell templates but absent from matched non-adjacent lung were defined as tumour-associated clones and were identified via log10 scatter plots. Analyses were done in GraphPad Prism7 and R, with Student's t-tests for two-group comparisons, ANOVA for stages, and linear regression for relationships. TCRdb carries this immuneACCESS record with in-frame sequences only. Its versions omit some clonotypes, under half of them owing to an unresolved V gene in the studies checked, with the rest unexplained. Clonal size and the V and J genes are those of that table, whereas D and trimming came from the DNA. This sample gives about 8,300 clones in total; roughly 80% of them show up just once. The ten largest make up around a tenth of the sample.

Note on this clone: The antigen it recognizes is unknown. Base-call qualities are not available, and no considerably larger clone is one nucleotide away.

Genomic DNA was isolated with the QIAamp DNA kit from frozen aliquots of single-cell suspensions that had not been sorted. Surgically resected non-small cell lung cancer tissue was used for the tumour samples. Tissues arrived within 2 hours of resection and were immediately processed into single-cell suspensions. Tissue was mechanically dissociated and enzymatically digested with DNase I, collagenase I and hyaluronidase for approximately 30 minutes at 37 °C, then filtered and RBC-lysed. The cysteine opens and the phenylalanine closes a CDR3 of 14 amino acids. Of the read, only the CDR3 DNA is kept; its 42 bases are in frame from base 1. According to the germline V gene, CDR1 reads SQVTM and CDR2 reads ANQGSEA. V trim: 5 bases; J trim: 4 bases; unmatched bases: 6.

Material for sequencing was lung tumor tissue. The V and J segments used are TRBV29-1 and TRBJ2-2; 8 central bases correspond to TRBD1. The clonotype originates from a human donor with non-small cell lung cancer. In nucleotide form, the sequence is TGCAGCGTTAAGGGTCAGGGGGCCACCGGGGAGCTGTTTTTT. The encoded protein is CSVKGQGATGELFF.